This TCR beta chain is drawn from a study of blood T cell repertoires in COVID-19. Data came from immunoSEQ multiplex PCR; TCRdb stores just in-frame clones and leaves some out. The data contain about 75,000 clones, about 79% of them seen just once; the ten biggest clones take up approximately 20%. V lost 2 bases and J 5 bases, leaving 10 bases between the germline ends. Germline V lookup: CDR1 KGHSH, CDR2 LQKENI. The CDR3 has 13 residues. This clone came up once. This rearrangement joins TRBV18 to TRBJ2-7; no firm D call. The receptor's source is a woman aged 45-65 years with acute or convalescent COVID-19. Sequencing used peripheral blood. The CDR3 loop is CASSPLNLDEQYF. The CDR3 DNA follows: TGTGCCAGCTCACCATTAAATTTAGACGAGCAGTACTTC.